This entry lists 29 T cell receptor beta chains sequenced from one sample in a study of T cell responses to AZD1222 COVID-19 vaccine. The protocol was immunoSEQ multiplex PCR, while the TCRdb copy is restricted to in-frame clones and leaves out a portion. The data hold 100,000 to 150,000 clones, with around 87% observed a single time. Sequencing was performed on peripheral blood, taken on day 0 of AZD1222 vaccination. These receptors originate from an adult in good health.

The J gene is TRBJ2-1, the V gene TRBV7-9; a possible D gene is TRBD2 (6 bases). V gave up 1 base and J gave up 9 bases, with 13 bases separating them. The germline gives CDR1 SEHNR, CDR2 FQNEAQ (reference sequence). CDR3 length: 14 amino acids. The CDR3 coding sequence is TGTGCCAGCAGCTTAGGCTCCCTCGGGAGTGAGCAGTTCTTC. Translated: CASSLGSLGSEQFF. Looking up the rest from reference TRBV7-9 and TRBJ2-1 gives the full variable domain: DTGVSQNPRHKITKRGQNVTFRCDPISEHNRLYWYRQTLGQGPEFLTYFQNEAQLEKSRLLSDRFSAERPKGSFSTLEIQRTEQGDSAMYLCASSLGSLGSEQFFGPGTRLTVL.

The chain employs TRBV30 and TRBJ1-2; D is possibly TRBD1 (6 bases). Germline CDR1 and CDR2: GTSNPN and SVGIG (reference sequence). Trimming took 3 bases from V and 7 from J, leaving 15 bases between them. The CDR3 is 13 amino acids. CDR3 DNA: TGTGCCTGGAGGAGGGGGGGTGTGGGTGGCTACACCTTC. Translating it yields CAWRRGGVGGYTF.

This clone appeared a single time. The chain couples TRBV3-1 (or the pseudogene TRBV3-2) to TRBJ1-2; no firm D call. The CDR3 sequence is 11 residues long. Per the germline V gene, CDR1 is LGHDT and CDR2 is YNNKEL (reference sequence). V lost 1 base and J lost 8, with 5 bases in between. CDR3 DNA sequence: TGTGCCAGCAGCCAAGGCATCGGCTACACCTTC. Translation gives CASSQGIGYTF.

This CDR3 reads CASSPGTSRGVYGYTF. CDR3 nucleotide sequence: TGTGCCAGCAGCCCCGGGACATCTCGAGGGGTATATGGCTACACCTTC. This chain joins TRBV6-2 or TRBV6-3 and TRBJ1-2; D is possibly TRBD1 (6 bases). V lost 6 bases and J 5 bases, leaving 22 bases between the germline ends. Germline CDR1 and CDR2: MNHEY and SVGEGT. The length of the CDR3 is 16 residues.

The chain employs TRBV6-5 and TRBJ1-2, with 8 bases that match TRBD1. The length of the CDR3 is 15 residues. Per the germline V gene, CDR1 is MNHEY and CDR2 is SVGAGI. V dropped 6 bases and J dropped 1; count of bases not matched to a gene: 7. This CDR3 is CASRYRTGFNYGYTF. CDR3 nucleotide sequence: TGTGCCAGCAGATATAGGACAGGGTTTAACTATGGCTACACCTTC.

This clone was detected once. The V call is TRBV5-6, the J call TRBJ1-2, with D perhaps TRBD1 (5 bases). Deletions cut 4 bases from V and 7 bases from J, with 17 bases between. This CDR3 comprises 14 residues. Germline V gene data show CDR1 as SGHDT and CDR2 as YYEEEE. The CDR3 nucleotides read TGTGCCAGCAGCGGGCCGGGACGGATCTTTGGCTACACCTTC. Protein product: CASSGPGRIFGYTF.

This clone appeared a few times. This chain uses TRBV5-4 with TRBJ1-3; D is unresolved. This CDR3 contains 16 residues. Trimming cost V 0 bases and J 0 bases, with 10 bases left between them. Germline V gene sequence: CDR1 SGHNT, CDR2 YYREEE (reference sequence). The CDR3 loop is CASSLAGTVSGNTIYF. CDR3 DNA sequence: TGTGCCAGCAGCTTGGCCGGTACAGTCTCTGGAAACACCATATATTTT.

The V call is TRBV2, the J call TRBJ1-6, with 12 bases that match TRBD1. The CDR3 contains 15 residues. Germline CDR1 SNHLY, CDR2 FYNNEI. V gave up 5 bases and J gave up 7 bases; unmatched junction bases: 3. CDR3 in DNA: TGTGCCAGCAGTCGCGGGACAGGGGGCAATTCACCCCTCCACTTT. It is translated as CASSRGTGGNSPLHF.

This clone was detected once. V gene TRBV6-5 combines with J gene TRBJ2-7, with D possibly being TRBD1 (6 bases). CDR1 is MNHEY and CDR2 is SVGAGI in the germline V gene. Trimming pared 2 bases from V and 3 bases from J, leaving 14 bases between. The length of the CDR3 is 15 residues. CDR3 sequence (DNA): TGTGCCAGCAGTTACGGGGCTAGGGGGTACTACGAGCAGTACTTC. It translates to CASSYGARGYYEQYF.

This chain uses TRBV6-1 with TRBJ1-2, with TRBD1 matching 12 bases. The CDR3 totals 17 residues. Per germline, CDR1 MNHNS and CDR2 SASEGT. J was trimmed by 4 bases and V by 4 bases; bases with no gene match: 10. The CDR3 DNA reads TGTGCCAGCAGTGGTGGGACAGGGGGCGCCGGACCCTATGGCTACACCTTC. It specifies CASSGGTGGAGPYGYTF.

The chain employs TRBV15 and TRBJ1-4; tentatively, D is TRBD1 (5 bases). The CDR3 runs to 15 residues. The germline V gene encodes CDR1 LNHNV and CDR2 YYDKDF (reference sequence). The V end was cut by 3 bases, the J end by 8 bases, with 16 bases between. The DNA of the CDR3 is TGTGCCACCAGCAGGGGCCCGGGGGTGCAGGAAAAACTGTTTTTT. Translating it yields CATSRGPGVQEKLFF.

The chain is built from TRBV13 and TRBJ2-7, with D tentatively TRBD2 (7 bases). The CDR3 loop spans 16 amino acids. Germline assignment: CDR1 PRHDT and CDR2 FYEKMQ (reference sequence). Trimming took off 5 bases at V and 1 base at J, with 18 bases between the two ends. Here the CDR3 DNA reads TGTGCCAGCAGCGGGAACAGGGAGGGCAGGTCCTACGAGCAGTACTTC. Amino acids: CASSGNREGRSYEQYF.

The chain carries TRBV19 and TRBJ2-7, with TRBD2 matching 12 bases. V shed 5 bases and J 7 bases; nucleotides not matched to a gene: 0. This CDR3 comprises 12 residues. Germline CDR1 and CDR2: LNHDA and SQIVND (reference sequence). The CDR3 sequence is CASSGLAGEQYF. The CDR3, as DNA: TGTGCCAGTAGTGGACTAGCGGGGGAGCAGTACTTC.

The rearrangement joins TRBV27 to TRBJ1-1, with D possibly being TRBD1 (6 bases). The V gene's germline CDR1 is MNHEY and CDR2 SMNVEV (reference sequence). The V end lost 7 bases, the J end lost 10 bases, and 19 bases lay between the germline ends. This CDR3 has 13 amino acids. The CDR3 nucleotides read TGTGCCAGCAAAGCCTTAGGACAGAGGGGAGCTTTCTTT. The encoded protein is CASKALGQRGAFF.

The V gene is TRBV20-1, the J gene TRBJ2-1; D remains ambiguous. Germline lookup yields CDR1 DFQATT and CDR2 SNEGSKA (reference sequence). The germline V and J ends were trimmed by 5 bases and 8 bases, with 7 bases remaining between them. The length of the CDR3 is 10 residues. The CDR3: CSAGRDEQFF. In nucleotides, the CDR3 is TGCAGTGCTGGACGGGATGAGCAGTTCTTC.

The chain links TRBV6-5 to TRBJ1-5, with 7 positions matching TRBD1. This CDR3 has 15 amino acids. V gave up 0 bases and J gave up 6 bases; unmatched junction bases: 5. The germline CDR1 and CDR2 sequences are MNHEY and SVGAGI. CDR3 coding DNA: TGTGCCAGCAGTTACTCGAATAGGGGGCGTCAGCCCCAGCATTTT. Translating it yields CASSYSNRGRQPQHF.

The chain combines TRBV7-2 with TRBJ1-3; D may be TRBD1 (6 bases). The CDR3 length is 15 residues. The V and J ends lost 5 bases and 2 bases respectively, with 13 bases between them. Germline values: CDR1 SGHTA, CDR2 FQGNSA. CDR3 residues: CASSTDRNPGNTIYF. The CDR3 bases are TGTGCCAGCAGCACTGACAGGAATCCTGGAAACACCATATATTTT.

V gene TRBV5-1 combines with J gene TRBJ2-7; 8 bases line up with TRBD2. V lost 0 bases, J lost 3 bases, and 2 bases stayed unmatched. The CDR3 covers 14 residues. Germline CDR1 is SGHRS and CDR2 is YFSETQ. CDR3 sequence reads: CASSLVSGDYEQYF. Here the CDR3 DNA reads TGCGCCAGCAGCTTGGTTAGCGGGGACTACGAGCAGTACTTC.

The chain links TRBV4-1 to TRBJ1-2; 7 bases are shared with TRBD1. The CDR3 is made up of 14 amino acids. Per germline, CDR1 MGHRA and CDR2 YSYEKL. V was clipped by 1 base and J by 7 bases; unmatched bases: 6. Here the CDR3 reads CASSQGQGSAGYTF. CDR3 bases: TGCGCCAGCAGCCAAGGACAGGGTTCGGCTGGCTACACCTTC.

This clone was recorded once. The V call is TRBV15, the J call TRBJ2-3; D remains ambiguous. Germline-derived CDR1 and CDR2 are LNHNV and YYDKDF (reference sequence). This CDR3 has 14 residues. The V and J ends lost 0 bases and 0 bases respectively, with 4 bases between them. The CDR3 DNA is TGTGCCACCAGCAGAGAATATAGCACAGATACGCAGTATTTT. Protein product: CATSREYSTDTQYF.

This chain connects TRBV7-9 to TRBJ2-3; TRBD1 agrees at 8 bases. Losses at the gene ends were 2 bases for V and 0 bases for J; bases not matched to a gene: 7. Per the germline V gene, CDR1 is SEHNR and CDR2 is FQNEAQ (reference sequence). The CDR3 spans 17 residues. The CDR3 reads CASSLLTRDRSTDTQYF. For the CDR3, the DNA is TGTGCCAGCAGCTTACTAACCCGGGACAGGAGCACAGATACGCAGTATTTT.

This chain uses TRBV7-3 with TRBJ2-6; 8 bases are a match to TRBD2. This CDR3 has 16 amino acids. Germline V CDR1 and CDR2: SGHTA, FQGTGA. After removal of 0 bases from V and 4 bases from J, the junction contained 2 bases not matched to a gene. CDR3 coding DNA: TGTGCCAGCAGCTTAACGCGGGAGGCCGGGGCCAACGTCCTGACTTTC. This encodes CASSLTREAGANVLTF. Using reference TRBV7-3 and TRBJ2-6 for the parts outside the CDR3, the full variable domain is GAGVSQTPSNKVTEKGKYVELRCDPISGHTALYWYRQSLGQGPEFLIYFQGTGAADDSGLPNDRFFAVRPEGSVSTLKIQRTERGDSAVYLCASSLTREAGANVLTFGAGSRLTVL.

This chain's CDR3 is CASSLTRHYTEAFF. CDR3 bases: TGTGCCAGCAGCCTAACTCGCCATTACACTGAAGCTTTCTTT. The V call is TRBV27, the J call TRBJ1-1; D is undetermined. The V gene lost 6 bases and the J gene lost 3 bases, with 14 bases spanning the gap. The CDR3 has 14 amino acids. In germline, CDR1 is MNHEY, CDR2 SMNVEV (reference sequence).

This clone was seen just once. Here the CDR3 DNA reads TGTGCCTGCGGGGGGGGTCTTATCTATGGCTACACCTTC. Translation: CACGGGLIYGYTF. J is TRBJ1-2 and V is TRBV28, with D possibly being TRBD1 (5 bases). CDR3 size: 13 residues. Trimming removed 11 bases at V and 4 bases at J, with 17 bases between. Germline assignment: CDR1 MDHEN and CDR2 SYDVKM.

This clone has a handful of counts. This sequence joins TRBV27 and TRBJ2-3; no reliable D call. Trimming pared 4 bases from V and 1 base from J, leaving 18 bases between. The CDR3 extends over 17 amino acids. CDR1 and CDR2 from the germline V gene are MNHEY and SMNVEV (reference sequence). The CDR3 nucleotides are TGTGCCAGCAGTTCCCTTCTTCGGGCCCGCCGCACAGATACGCAGTATTTT. This codes for CASSSLLRARRTDTQYF.

With respect to this clone: One end of the junction is discordant with germline, which a read error may explain. The chain uses TRBV3-1 (or the pseudogene TRBV3-2) and TRBJ2-5; 9 bases map to TRBD2. CDR3 length: 12 amino acids. The germline CDR1 and CDR2 sequences are LGHDT and YNNKEL (reference sequence). The CDR3 protein is CASSPSAGGENF. The CDR3 DNA is TGTGCCAGCAGCCCCTCAGCGGGGGGCGAAAACTTC.

This clone was recorded once. This chain uses TRBV9 with TRBJ2-2; either TRBD1 or TRBD2 may fit D (5 bases each). The V gene lost 3 bases and the J gene lost 6 bases, with 15 bases spanning the gap. CDR1 is SGDLS and CDR2 is YYNGEE in the germline V gene. The CDR3 contains 15 residues. CDR3 DNA sequence: TGTGCCAGCAGCGCGGCAGGGTTGAGGGCCGGGGAGCTGTTTTTT. Translation: CASSAAGLRAGELFF.

This sequence joins TRBV9 and TRBJ2-2, with D possibly being TRBD2 (6 bases). Germline V gene lookup returns CDR1 SGDLS and CDR2 YYNGEE. The CDR3 sequence is 15 residues long. The germline V and J ends were trimmed by 2 bases and 6 bases, with 14 bases remaining between them. CDR3 sequence: CASSVRGGKAGELFF. CDR3 nucleotides: TGTGCCAGCAGCGTGAGGGGCGGGAAGGCCGGGGAGCTGTTTTTT.

CDR3 nucleotides: TGTGCCAGCAGCTTGGATTCGCAGGTTGGTGAAAAACTGTTTTTT. Its protein product is CASSLDSQVGEKLFF. The chain recombines TRBV5-4 with TRBJ1-4; D is unclear. Germline CDR1 and CDR2: SGHNT and YYREEE (reference sequence). This CDR3 is 15 amino acids long. The V and J ends lost 0 bases and 7 bases respectively, with 13 bases between them.